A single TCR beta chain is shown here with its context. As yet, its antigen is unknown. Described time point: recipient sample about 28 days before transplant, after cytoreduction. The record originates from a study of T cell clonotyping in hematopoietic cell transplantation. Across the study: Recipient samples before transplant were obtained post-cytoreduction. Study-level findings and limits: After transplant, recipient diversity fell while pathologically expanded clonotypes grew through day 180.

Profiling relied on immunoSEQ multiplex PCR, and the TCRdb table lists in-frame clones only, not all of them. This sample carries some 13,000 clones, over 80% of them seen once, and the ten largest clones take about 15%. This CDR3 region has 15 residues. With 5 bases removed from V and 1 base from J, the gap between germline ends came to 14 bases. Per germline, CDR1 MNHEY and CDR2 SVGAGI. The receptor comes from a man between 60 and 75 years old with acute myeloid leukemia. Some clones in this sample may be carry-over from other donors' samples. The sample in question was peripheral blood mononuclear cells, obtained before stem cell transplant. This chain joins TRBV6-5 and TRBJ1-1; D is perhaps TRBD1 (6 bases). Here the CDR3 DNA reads TGTGCCAGCAGTCCAATACAGGGAGGGAACACTGAAGCTTTCTTT. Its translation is CASSPIQGGNTEAFF.